This TCR beta chain was recovered during a study of T cells in localized non-small cell lung cancer. TCRdb's copy holds only in-frame clones and misses some; the assay was immunoSEQ multiplex PCR. This table holds 23,000 or so clones, 84% found once. This clone has a handful of counts. The antigen is undetermined. V was cut by 1 base and J by 5 bases, with 16 bases left in between. CDR1 KGHSH and CDR2 LQKENI come from the germline V gene. The CDR3 contains 16 residues. Study-wide findings and caveats: Appearance in adjacent lung was seen for a median 57 of the top 100 tumor clones. Overall survival was longer when the density of T cells in the blood was higher.

The material was PBMCs, obtained before any cancer treatment. The sequence derives from a man aged 40-75 years with stage II lung adenocarcinoma. The genes are TRBV18 and TRBJ2-3, with no clear D. As DNA, the CDR3 is TGTGCCAGCTCACCACGTCTGGGGAATTCAGGAGATACGCAGTATTTT. This sequence encodes CASSPRLGNSGDTQYF.